This TCR beta chain stems from a study of CD8 T cells in ankylosing spondylitis. Study-wide results and caveats: Characteristic of ankylosing spondylitis blood, it appeared, was a TCR beta motif comprising about eight highly homologous variants. Significant enrichment of disease-linked clones was reported in matched ankylosing spondylitis synovial fluid.

This clonotype has at least ten counts. Its antigen is still unknown. One junction end disagrees with the germline gene, perhaps due to a read error. TCRdb re-called the 5' RACE reads through MiXCR, storing one row per CDR3 protein. The sample shows 800,000 to 900,000 distinct CDR3 sequences, about 12% of them seen only once. The CDR3 is 13 amino acids. The germline V gene has CDR1 SQVTM and CDR2 ANQGSEA. What was sequenced was blood, either unsorted or a sorted T cell fraction (not recorded which). The V call is TRBV29-1, the J call TRBJ2-7, with 7 bases aligning to TRBD1. This receptor was taken from a male donor with ankylosing spondylitis. The CDR3: CSAGTVLSDEQYF. The DNA for the CDR3 is TGCAGCGCCGGGACAGTTCTCTCCGACGAGCAGTACTTC.